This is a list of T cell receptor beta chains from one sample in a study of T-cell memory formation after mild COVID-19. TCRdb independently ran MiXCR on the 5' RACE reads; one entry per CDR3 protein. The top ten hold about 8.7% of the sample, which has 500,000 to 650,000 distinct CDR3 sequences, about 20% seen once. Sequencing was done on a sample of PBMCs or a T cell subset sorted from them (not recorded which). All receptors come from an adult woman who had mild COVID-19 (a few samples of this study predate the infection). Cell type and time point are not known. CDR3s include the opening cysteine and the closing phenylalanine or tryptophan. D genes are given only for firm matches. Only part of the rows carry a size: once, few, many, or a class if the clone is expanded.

TGTGCCAGCAGTCGTAGCGGGGGGGCCTTACCTGCCACAGATACGCAGTATTTT,CASSRSGGALPATDTQYF,18,TRBD2,TRBJ2-3,TRBV12-3/TRBV12-4,NA
TGTGCCATCAGTGAGTCGAGAGTGAACACTGAAGCTTTCTTT,CAISESRVNTEAFF,14,NA,TRBJ1-1,TRBV10-3,NA
TGTGCCTGTTTGAGGGACAGGGGAAATTCACCCCTCCACTTT,CACLRDRGNSPLHF,14,TRBD1,TRBJ1-6,TRBV6-1,few
TGTGCCAGCAGAAATCTCTTGAACAGTTTGAACACTGAAGCTTTCTTT,CASRNLLNSLNTEAFF,16,NA,TRBJ1-1,TRBV11-2,few
TGCGCCAGCAGCCAACCCTCGAGCGAGCAGTACTTC,CASSQPSSEQYF,12,NA,TRBJ2-7,TRBV4-1,NA
TGTGCCACCAGCAGAGAATCGGTTTTGGGGACAGCCCGTAGTAACACCTTC,CATSRESVLGTARSNTF,17,TRBD1,TRBJ1-2,TRBV15,few
TGTGCCAGCAGCCCACCAGGACAGAGAGGCTACACCTTC,CASSPPGQRGYTF,13,NA,TRBJ1-2,TRBV7-9,NA
TGTGCCACCAGCGAAACCGGGACAACAAAGAAAGGCACCTACAATGAGCAGTTCTTC,CATSETGTTKKGTYNEQFF,19,NA,TRBJ2-1,TRBV24-1,few
TGTGCCAGTACACCGGGACAGGGCGTACACGAGCAGTACTTC,CASTPGQGVHEQYF,14,TRBD1,TRBJ2-7,TRBV10-3,few
TGCGCCAGCAGCTCCTCGACTAGCGGGAGGCCCAATGAGCAGTTCTTC,CASSSSTSGRPNEQFF,16,TRBD2,TRBJ2-1,TRBV5-1,few
TGTGCCAGCAGTTGGCAAGTTGGGGCTTTCTTT,CASSWQVGAFF,11,NA,TRBJ1-1,TRBV6-6,NA
TGTGCCAGCAGTTCCGACGTCCCGGAGACTCGAGACAGCACAGATACGCAGTATTTT,CASSSDVPETRDSTDTQYF,19,NA,TRBJ2-3,TRBV6-2/TRBV6-3,few
TGCGCCAGCAGCGCCTACAGGGGCGCCTACGAGCAGTACTTC,CASSAYRGAYEQYF,14,TRBD1,TRBJ2-7,TRBV5-1,NA
TGTGCCAGCGGGGGGGCCGTTAAGGTTGAGCAGTTCTTC,CASGGAVKVEQFF,13,NA,TRBJ2-1,TRBV2,NA